Presented here are 2 T cell receptor beta chains from one specimen sequenced in a study of blood T cell repertoires in COVID-19. Measured with immunoSEQ multiplex PCR; TCRdb has only the in-frame clones, and not every one. Of under 200,000 clones in the sample, roughly 75% were seen once. The sequenced material came from peripheral blood. Receptor source: a man between 65 and 79 years old with active or convalescent COVID-19.

J is TRBJ1-1 and V is TRBV18; perhaps TRBD1 as D (6 bases). Germline V gene sequence: CDR1 KGHSH, CDR2 LQKENI. The V end was cut by 3 bases, the J end by 1 base, with 9 bases between. The CDR3 runs to 14 residues. CDR3 protein: CASSPLTGNTEAFF. The CDR3 DNA reads as TGTGCCAGCTCACCCCTGACAGGGAACACTGAAGCTTTCTTT.

The table lists this clone with a few counts. Written as DNA, the CDR3 is TGTGCCAGCAGTGGTGGACAGGATGAAAAACTGTTTTTT. Its protein product is CASSGGQDEKLFF. The chain carries TRBV2 and TRBJ1-4; 7 bases align to TRBD1. The V segment lost 4 bases and the J segment 6 bases; nucleotides outside the gene matches: 2. The CDR3 loop spans 13 amino acids. Germline CDR1 and CDR2: SNHLY and FYNNEI.